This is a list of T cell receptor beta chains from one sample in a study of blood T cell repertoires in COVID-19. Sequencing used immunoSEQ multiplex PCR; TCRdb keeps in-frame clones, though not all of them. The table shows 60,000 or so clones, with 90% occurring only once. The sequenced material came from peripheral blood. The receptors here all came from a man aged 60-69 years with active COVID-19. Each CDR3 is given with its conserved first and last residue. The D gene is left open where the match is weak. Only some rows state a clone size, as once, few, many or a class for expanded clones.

TGTGCCAGCAGCCCCGGGGGAAGGAAGCAAGAGACCCAGTACTTC	CASSPGGRKQETQYF	NA	NA	TRBV27	TRBJ2-5
TGCGCCAGCAGCCAAGTTTATCTGGGGCAGGGAAAGGAGACCCAGTACTTC	CASSQVYLGQGKETQYF	NA	NA	TRBV4-1	TRBJ2-5
TGTGCCAGCAGGGTAGCGGGGCTCTCCGAGCAGTACTTC	CASRVAGLSEQYF	NA	TRBD2	TRBV28	TRBJ2-7
TGTGCCAGCAGCCCGGGGGGGCACACTGAAGCTTTCTTT	CASSPGGHTEAFF	NA	NA	TRBV28	TRBJ1-1
TGTGCCAGCAGCCCCCTTGGAGCGGGAGAGTTTTCCTACGAGCAGTACTTC	CASSPLGAGEFSYEQYF	NA	TRBD2	TRBV13	TRBJ2-7
TGTGCCAGCACCAAGAACTGGGGGGTGCAGTACTTC	CASTKNWGVQYF	NA	NA	TRBV12-3/TRBV12-4	TRBJ2-7
TGTGCCAGCAGCTTAGGGAGCGGGCGGATATACGAGCAGTACTTC	CASSLGSGRIYEQYF	NA	NA	TRBV7-2	TRBJ2-7
TGTGCCAGCAGCCGGACAGGGGTTGCTCAGTACTTC	CASSRTGVAQYF	NA	NA	TRBV21-1	TRBJ2-4
TGCAGCGTTCAAAAAGGGGTCTCGGAGCAGTACTTC	CSVQKGVSEQYF	NA	NA	TRBV29-1	TRBJ2-7
TGTGCCAGCAGCAAGACTAGCGGGGGGTACCAAGAGACCCAGTACTTC	CASSKTSGGYQETQYF	once	TRBD2	TRBV3-1/TRBV3-2	TRBJ2-5
TGTGCCACCAGTGATATGGACAGCGCTAGCAATCAGCCCCAGCATTTT	CATSDMDSASNQPQHF	NA	NA	TRBV24-1	TRBJ1-5
TGTGCCAGCAGCTATGGGGGGACTGGGGCCAACGTCCTGACTTTC	CASSYGGTGANVLTF	NA	NA	TRBV7-2	TRBJ2-6
TGCGCCAGCAGCTCCGACCCGGGGGGGGTGAACACCGGGGAGCTGTTTTTT	CASSSDPGGVNTGELFF	NA	TRBD2	TRBV4-1	TRBJ2-2
TGCGCCAGCAGCCCTCCCGCCGGGGAGCTGTTTTTT	CASSPPAGELFF	once	NA	TRBV4-3	TRBJ2-2